This T cell receptor beta chain was recorded in a study of regulatory T cells in long-lasting Graves disease (TCRdb year 2021). Study-level background: Persistent Graves' disease was defined as persistently positive TSH receptor autoantibodies together with antithyroid drug treatment for over 5 years. Peripheral blood TCR sequencing and RNA sequencing compared persistent Graves' disease patients with newly diagnosed Graves' disease patients. The study took place in China and was registered as a clinical trial. TCR sequencing covered about 13 persistent and 20 or so newly diagnosed Graves' disease patients, some 35 samples in total. On average, persistent Graves' disease patients in the clinical cohort had been on antithyroid drugs for approximately 10 years.

For this chain, trimming is 4 bases at the V end and 3 bases at the J end, and the number of junction bases without a gene match is 7. CDR1 DFQATT and CDR2 SNEGSKA are derived from the germline V gene (reference sequence). The CDR3 sequence holds 15 residues, the cysteine and phenylalanine included. Just CDR3 DNA is preserved here, 45 bases in frame from base 1. The time point label for this specimen denotes: persistent/refractory GD, antithyroid drugs over 5 years with positive TRAb. For both TCR sequencing and RNA sequencing, RNA was extracted from PBMCs in TRIzol. The diagnosis of Graves' disease followed American Thyroid Association guidelines. Recruitment of patients was carried out at an endocrinology department in Xi'an, China. Each patient gave approximately 10 milliliters of peripheral blood, collected in an EDTA anticoagulant tube. Ficoll Paque Plus density gradient separation was used to isolate PBMCs, and no further T cell sorting was performed. An Agilent 2100 Bioanalyzer and agarose gel were used to check RNA quality, while a NanoDrop 2000 measured RNA concentration.

The paper as a whole reports these results and caveats: The authors acknowledged the small sample size as a limitation that may reduce accuracy. TRBV28, TRBJ1-2 and TRBJ2-5 were preferentially used in persistent disease, while TRBV20-1 and TRBJ2-1 were favored in newly diagnosed disease. Because the primary lesion, thyroid tissue, could not be accessed, the study looked at peripheral blood alone. Compared with newly diagnosed patients, patients with persistent Graves' disease had lower TCR Shannon entropy and fewer highly expanded clones, which suggests clonal expansion. Sequencing and analysis were limited to the TCR beta chain. Patients with persistent disease shared more public clonotypes (approximately 2,500) than newly diagnosed patients did (around 980).

Library preparation used multiplex PCR. Instrument used: Illumina HiSeq 4000. CDR3 regions were amplified by Arm-PCR with iRepertoire HTBI primers to construct TCR beta libraries. Before sequencing, the PCR products underwent gel purification. Concerning the study's data processing: A total of roughly 65 TRBV and 14 TRBJ segments were identified across samples and were used for gene usage analysis of CDR3 amino acid clonotypes. COPE and FqMerger were used to merge the filtered high-quality paired reads into contigs. BLAST was used to align contigs to IMGT TRBV, TRBD and TRBJ reference genes, and CDR3 was defined according to IMGT. Highly expanded clones were defined as clonotypes with a frequency above 0.1%. Repertoire diversity was measured by Shannon entropy, and V-J evenness by the Gini coefficient. A clonotype found in more than one individual was treated as public. TCRdb reprocessing: public reads trimmed at Q25 with fastp, clones called with MiXCR, in-frame beta chains kept. Identical CDR3 proteins give one entry, which carries the most common genes and DNA. The V and J calls come from TCRdb's annotation, not from the publication. This sample has about 460,000 distinct CDR3 sequences in its table, and 20% to 25% of those were observed once. In total, the top ten clones hold around 14% of the sample.

A remark on this clonotype: What this receptor recognizes is not known. No much larger clone exists at a distance of one base, and base qualities are not known.

The sequence was obtained from a female donor with Graves disease. The chain couples TRBV20-1 to TRBJ2-1; 9 nucleotides in the junction match TRBD2. Specimen: peripheral blood mononuclear cells (PBMCs), collected when the disease was refractory, from a patient treated with antithyroid drugs. The CDR3: CSATILAGFYNEQFF. The base sequence is TGCAGTGCTACAATCCTAGCGGGATTCTACAATGAGCAGTTCTTC.